A selection of T cell receptor beta chains follows, all from one sample in a study of shared clonotypes between healthy human individuals. Measured with immunoSEQ multiplex PCR; TCRdb has only the in-frame clones, and not every one. The table lists about 1.9 million clones, 80% to 95% of them singletons. Sequencing was carried out using naive CD8+ T cells from PBMCs. These TCRs come from a man younger than 30 in good health. Some clones in this sample may be carry-over from other donors' samples. The CDR3 runs from the conserved cysteine through the conserved F or W. D genes are given only for firm matches. Only part of the rows carry a size: once, few, many, or a class if the clone is expanded.

J: TRBJ1-1
V: TRBV7-6
size: .
D: .
DNA: TGTGCCAGCAGCCCCTTGGAGGGTGGGACTGAAGCTTTCTTT
CDR3: CASSPLEGGTEAFF

J: TRBJ1-1
V: TRBV11-2
size: .
D: .
DNA: TGTGCCAGCAGCGTCTATAGACAGAACACTGAAGCTTTCTTT
CDR3: CASSVYRQNTEAFF

J: TRBJ2-7
V: TRBV11-2
size: .
D: TRBD2
DNA: TGTGCCAGCAGCTTAGGGGGACTAGCCTACGAGCAGTACTTC
CDR3: CASSLGGLAYEQYF

J: TRBJ1-1
V: TRBV5-1
size: .
D: .
DNA: TGCGCCAGCAGCCCTGACCGATCCTTGAACACTGAAGCTTTCTTT
CDR3: CASSPDRSLNTEAFF

J: TRBJ2-7
V: TRBV6-5
size: .
D: TRBD2
DNA: TGTGCCAGCAGTTACTCGGAGGCTAGCGGACCCTACGAGCAGTACTTC
CDR3: CASSYSEASGPYEQYF

J: TRBJ2-2
V: TRBV6-5
size: .
D: TRBD2
DNA: TGTGCCAGCATCCGACTAGCGGAGAACACCGGGGAGCTGTTTTTT
CDR3: CASIRLAENTGELFF

J: TRBJ2-1
V: TRBV11-3
size: .
D: .
DNA: TGTGCCAGCAGCCAAACCGGACAGAGCTCCTACAATGAGCAGTTCTTC
CDR3: CASSQTGQSSYNEQFF

J: TRBJ2-3
V: TRBV11-2
size: .
D: .
DNA: TGTGCCAGCAGCCGGATTAGATCAAGCACAGATACGCAGTATTTT
CDR3: CASSRIRSSTDTQYF

J: TRBJ2-7
V: TRBV11-2
size: .
D: TRBD2
DNA: TGTGCCAGCAGCTCGGGGACTAGCGGGACGTGGAACGTGCAGTACTTC
CDR3: CASSSGTSGTWNVQYF

J: TRBJ1-5
V: TRBV30
size: .
D: .
DNA: TGTGCCTGGAGTGTATGGGGATCGAGCAATCAGCCCCAGCATTTT
CDR3: CAWSVWGSSNQPQHF

J: TRBJ2-6
V: TRBV9
size: .
D: .
DNA: TGTGCCAGCAGCGTTGACAGGATTCTAAGGCCTGGGGCCAACGTCCTGACTTTC
CDR3: CASSVDRILRPGANVLTF

J: TRBJ1-5
V: TRBV7-3
size: .
D: TRBD1
DNA: TGTGCCAGCAGCGACGGACAGGGGAGCAATCAGCCCCAGCATTTT
CDR3: CASSDGQGSNQPQHF

J: TRBJ2-2
V: TRBV9
size: few
D: TRBD2
DNA: TGTGCCAGCAGCTCCCCCGGGACTAGCGGCGAGGAGCTGTTTTTT
CDR3: CASSSPGTSGEELFF

J: TRBJ2-1
V: TRBV4-1
size: .
D: TRBD2
DNA: TGCGCCAGCAGCCAGCCAGTGGCTAGCGGGTCCTACAATGAGCAGTTCTTC
CDR3: CASSQPVASGSYNEQFF

J: TRBJ2-1
V: TRBV6-6
size: .
D: .
DNA: TGTGCCAGCAGTTTCCGCGGGGGCCTCTACAATGAGCAGTTCTTC
CDR3: CASSFRGGLYNEQFF

J: TRBJ1-5
V: TRBV15
size: .
D: .
DNA: TGTGCCACCAGCAGGACCGGTCAGCCCCAGCATTTT
CDR3: CATSRTGQPQHF

J: TRBJ1-1
V: TRBV15
size: once
D: .
DNA: TGTGCCACCAGCAGAGATCGGGGGATGAACACTGAAGCTTTCTTT
CDR3: CATSRDRGMNTEAFF

J: TRBJ2-5
V: TRBV7-8
size: .
D: .
DNA: TGTGCCAGCAGCCGACCCGGGTACCAAGAGACCCAGTACTTC
CDR3: CASSRPGYQETQYF

J: TRBJ1-4
V: TRBV7-6
size: .
D: .
DNA: TGTGCCAGCAGCTTAGATACTGGGATAAGTGAAAAACTGTTTTTT
CDR3: CASSLDTGISEKLFF

J: TRBJ2-1
V: TRBV5-4
size: .
D: TRBD2
DNA: TGTGCCAGCAGCTTACTAGCGTCGACCTACAATGAGCAGTTCTTC
CDR3: CASSLLASTYNEQFF

J: TRBJ2-3
V: TRBV7-2
size: .
D: .
DNA: TGTGCCAGCAGCTTATTATGGCAGACCACAGATACGCAGTATTTT
CDR3: CASSLLWQTTDTQYF

J: TRBJ1-2
V: TRBV28
size: .
D: TRBD1
DNA: TGTGCCAGCAGGCTTAGTCGGACAGGGGGCGTCTATGGCTACACCTTC
CDR3: CASRLSRTGGVYGYTF

J: TRBJ2-5
V: TRBV7-9
size: .
D: TRBD1
DNA: TGTGCCAGCAGCATAGGGACAGGGCAAGAGACCCAGTACTTC
CDR3: CASSIGTGQETQYF

J: TRBJ2-1
V: TRBV14
size: .
D: .
DNA: TGTGCCAGCAGCCCCCGGACTCCTCGGGGTAATGAGCAGTTCTTC
CDR3: CASSPRTPRGNEQFF

J: TRBJ2-2
V: TRBV13
size: .
D: .
DNA: TGTGCCAGCAGCTTAGACAGGGACACCGGGGAGCTGTTTTTT
CDR3: CASSLDRDTGELFF

J: TRBJ2-1
V: TRBV10-3
size: .
D: .
DNA: TGTGCCATCAGTGAAGTGAGGGGGGACCTCACGACCTACAATGAGCAGTTCTTC
CDR3: CAISEVRGDLTTYNEQFF

J: TRBJ1-4
V: TRBV9
size: .
D: .
DNA: TGTGCCAGCAGCGTAGAGCCCGGGACCGCAGCAACTAATGAAAAACTGTTTTTT
CDR3: CASSVEPGTAATNEKLFF

J: TRBJ2-5
V: TRBV7-8
size: .
D: .
DNA: TGTGCCAGCAGCTCCGTACCGGGGGACAGCTTGGGGACCCAGTACTTC
CDR3: CASSSVPGDSLGTQYF

J: TRBJ2-1
V: TRBV28
size: .
D: TRBD2
DNA: TGTGCCAGCAGTTTACCGGGACTAGCAGACAATGAGCAGTTCTTC
CDR3: CASSLPGLADNEQFF

J: TRBJ2-2
V: TRBV27
size: .
D: TRBD1
DNA: TGTGCCAGCAGTCTCCTCGGGACAGGGGGCCCCGGGGAGCTGTTTTTT
CDR3: CASSLLGTGGPGELFF

J: TRBJ1-1
V: TRBV29-1
size: once
D: .
DNA: TGCAGCGCGCTAGAGGGGTCTGAAGCTTTCTTT
CDR3: CSALEGSEAFF

J: TRBJ2-7
V: TRBV7-8
size: once
D: TRBD1
DNA: TGTGCCAGCAGCTTAAGTCCCCCAGCTCGGACAGGGTTCTACGAGCAGTACTTC
CDR3: CASSLSPPARTGFYEQYF

J: TRBJ1-5
V: TRBV28
size: .
D: .
DNA: TGTGCCAGCAGTTTCAGGGGACGCAATCAGCCCCAGCATTTT
CDR3: CASSFRGRNQPQHF

J: TRBJ2-2
V: TRBV7-9
size: .
D: .
DNA: TGTGCCAGCAGCTCGACCCCTAGGGCGGACACCGGGGAGCTGTTTTTT
CDR3: CASSSTPRADTGELFF

J: TRBJ2-2
V: TRBV23-1
size: .
D: .
DNA: TGCGCCAGCAGTCAATCGGGACGGGCGGACACCGGGGAGCTGTTTTTT
CDR3: CASSQSGRADTGELFF

J: TRBJ1-4
V: TRBV5-1
size: .
D: .
DNA: TGCGCCAGCTGCAACCCTACTCGGACGGGTAATGAAAAACTGTTTTTT
CDR3: CASCNPTRTGNEKLFF

J: TRBJ1-2
V: TRBV11-2
size: .
D: TRBD1
DNA: TGTGCCAGCAGCTTTCTACTTTTGGACAGGGGGCCGAATGGCTACACCTTC
CDR3: CASSFLLLDRGPNGYTF

J: TRBJ2-5
V: TRBV14
size: .
D: .
DNA: TGTGCCAGCAGCCACCGGGACCAAAGGGTTCGAATGGGTCCCCAGTACTTC
CDR3: CASSHRDQRVRMGPQYF

J: TRBJ2-1
V: TRBV27
size: .
D: .
DNA: TGTGCCAGCAGTCCCCCGGTATGGGGCAACGAGCAGTTCTTC
CDR3: CASSPPVWGNEQFF

J: TRBJ2-7
V: TRBV2
size: .
D: TRBD1
DNA: TGTGCCAGCAGTGGACCGGGACAGGGCTTCTACGAGCAGTACTTC
CDR3: CASSGPGQGFYEQYF

J: TRBJ2-1
V: TRBV28
size: .
D: TRBD2
DNA: TGTGCCAGCAGTTATTCGGGAGGCGACTACAATGAGCAGTTCTTC
CDR3: CASSYSGGDYNEQFF

J: TRBJ2-1
V: TRBV5-1
size: .
D: TRBD2
DNA: TGCGCCAGCAGCATTATGCTAGCGGGGAATGAGCAGTTCTTC
CDR3: CASSIMLAGNEQFF

J: TRBJ2-2
V: TRBV6-5
size: .
D: .
DNA: TGTGCCAGCAGTTACTCGTCGGGAGTTGTTACCGGGGAGCTGTTTTTT
CDR3: CASSYSSGVVTGELFF

J: TRBJ2-1
V: TRBV9
size: .
D: .
DNA: TGTGCCGCCTCTAGCCCGCCCTACAATGAGCAGTTCTTC
CDR3: CAASSPPYNEQFF

J: TRBJ2-1
V: TRBV27
size: few
D: TRBD2
DNA: TGTGCCAGCAGCCACCTGAGACTAGCGGAAAACAATGAGCAGTTCTTC
CDR3: CASSHLRLAENNEQFF

J: TRBJ2-7
V: TRBV7-9
size: .
D: TRBD1
DNA: TGTGCCAGCAACTCCGGGACAGGCTACGAGCAGTACTTC
CDR3: CASNSGTGYEQYF

J: TRBJ2-1
V: TRBV7-9
size: .
D: TRBD2
DNA: TGTGCCAGCAGCTCCGGGGCCCTAGCGGTCTACAATGAGCAGTTCTTC
CDR3: CASSSGALAVYNEQFF

J: TRBJ2-7
V: TRBV6-5
size: .
D: .
DNA: TGTGCCAGCAGTCGTCGGGGTCAGCTCACAACCCAGTACTTC
CDR3: CASSRRGQLTTQYF

J: TRBJ1-5
V: TRBV5-6
size: .
D: TRBD1
DNA: TGTGCCAGCAGCTTTGGTTACAGGGGTGCTCAGCCCCAGCATTTT
CDR3: CASSFGYRGAQPQHF

J: TRBJ2-2
V: TRBV14
size: .
D: .
DNA: TGTGCCAGCAGCCAAGATGTGCTGTACGCGAACACCGGGGAGCTGTTTTTT
CDR3: CASSQDVLYANTGELFF

J: TRBJ2-7
V: TRBV5-8
size: .
D: .
DNA: TGTGCCAGCAGCTCCCACGAGCAGTACTTC
CDR3: CASSSHEQYF

J: TRBJ1-5
V: TRBV4-1
size: .
D: .
DNA: TGCGCCAGCAGCCACGGGGGCAGTAATCAGCCCCAGCATTTT
CDR3: CASSHGGSNQPQHF

J: TRBJ1-5
V: TRBV27
size: .
D: .
DNA: TGTGCCAGCAGTTTATCGTGGTCCAATCAGCCCCAGCATTTT
CDR3: CASSLSWSNQPQHF